This T cell receptor beta chain appears in the sequencing data of a study of Graves' ophthalmopathy and Graves' hyperthyroidism. Amplification of TCR beta CDR3 regions used RNA transcripts. The authors performed first-round RT-PCR with HTBI primers and then a second-round multiplex PCR. TCRdb processed the multiplex PCR reads anew with MiXCR; each CDR3 protein has one entry. The sample consists of about 740,000 distinct CDR3 sequences, roughly two fifths of them appearing once. This clonotype was picked up a small number of times. There are 12 residues in the CDR3. The V end was cut by 6 bases, the J end by 7 bases, with 9 bases between. CDR1 and CDR2 from the germline V gene are MNHNY and SVGAGI (reference sequence).

The chain couples TRBV6-6 to TRBJ2-2; no clear D. The receptor's source is an adult man with Graves' ophthalmopathy. The source material was peripheral blood. As DNA, the CDR3 is TGTGCCAGCAGAAAAGGTGGCGGGGAGCTGTTTTTT. This codes for CASRKGGGELFF.